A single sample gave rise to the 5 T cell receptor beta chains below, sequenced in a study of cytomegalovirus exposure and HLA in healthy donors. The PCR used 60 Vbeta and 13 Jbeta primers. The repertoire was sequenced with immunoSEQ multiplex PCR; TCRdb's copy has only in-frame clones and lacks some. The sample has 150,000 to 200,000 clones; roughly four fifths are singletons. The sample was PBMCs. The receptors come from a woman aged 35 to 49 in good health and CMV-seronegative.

Here the CDR3 DNA reads TGTGCCAGCAGCCAAGCAGGGGGCGCGCGGGAAAAACTGTTTTTT. Amino acids: CASSQAGGAREKLFF. V and J are TRBV4-2 and TRBJ1-4; 8 bases align to TRBD1. Losses at the gene ends were 1 base for V and 8 bases for J; bases not matched to a gene: 6. The V gene's germline CDR1 is LGHNA and CDR2 YNFKEQ. The CDR3 totals 15 residues.

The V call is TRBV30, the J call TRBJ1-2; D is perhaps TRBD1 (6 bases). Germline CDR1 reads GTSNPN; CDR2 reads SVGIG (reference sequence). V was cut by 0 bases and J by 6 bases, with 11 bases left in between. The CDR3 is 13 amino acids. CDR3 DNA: TGTGCCTGGAGTGTTTCGGACAGCCATGGCTACACCTTC. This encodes CAWSVSDSHGYTF.

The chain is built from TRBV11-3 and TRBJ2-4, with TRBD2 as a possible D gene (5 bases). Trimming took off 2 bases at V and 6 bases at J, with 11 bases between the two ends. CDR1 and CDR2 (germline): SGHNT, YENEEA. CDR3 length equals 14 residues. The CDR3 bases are TGTGCCAGCAGCTTAATCGGAGGAGGAAACATTCAGTACTTC. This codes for CASSLIGGGNIQYF.

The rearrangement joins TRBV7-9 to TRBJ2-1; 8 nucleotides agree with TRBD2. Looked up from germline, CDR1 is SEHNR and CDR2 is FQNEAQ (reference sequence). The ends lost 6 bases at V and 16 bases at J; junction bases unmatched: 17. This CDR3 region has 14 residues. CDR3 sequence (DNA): TGTGCCAGCAGTTTTCAAGTGCCGGGACTAGAAAGCTTCTTC. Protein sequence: CASSFQVPGLESFF.

The CDR3 loop is CASSLERASGDLAKNIQYF. CDR3 sequence (DNA): TGCGCCAGCAGCTTGGAGAGGGCTAGCGGGGACCTAGCCAAAAACATTCAGTACTTC. V usage is TRBV5-1 and J usage is TRBJ2-4; 9 bases line up with TRBD2. V shed 0 bases and J 0 bases; nucleotides not matched to a gene: 10. The CDR3 covers 19 residues. Per germline, CDR1 SGHRS and CDR2 YFSETQ.